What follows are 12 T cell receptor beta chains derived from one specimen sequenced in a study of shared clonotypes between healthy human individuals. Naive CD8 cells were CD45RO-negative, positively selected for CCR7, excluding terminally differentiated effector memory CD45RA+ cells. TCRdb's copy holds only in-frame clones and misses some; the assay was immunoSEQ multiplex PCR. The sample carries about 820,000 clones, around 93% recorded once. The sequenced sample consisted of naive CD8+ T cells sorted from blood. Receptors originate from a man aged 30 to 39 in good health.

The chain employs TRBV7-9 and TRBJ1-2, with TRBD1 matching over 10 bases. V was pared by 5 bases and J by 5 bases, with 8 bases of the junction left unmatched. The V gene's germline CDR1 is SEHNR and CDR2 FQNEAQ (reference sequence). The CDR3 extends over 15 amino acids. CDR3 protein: CASSTDRGTIYGYTF. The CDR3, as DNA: TGTGCCAGCAGCACGGACAGGGGGACCATATATGGCTACACCTTC.

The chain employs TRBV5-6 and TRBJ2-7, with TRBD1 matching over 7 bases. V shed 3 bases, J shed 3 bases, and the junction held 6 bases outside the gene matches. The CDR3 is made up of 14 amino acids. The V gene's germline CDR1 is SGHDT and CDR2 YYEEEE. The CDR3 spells CASSYYRGNYEQYF. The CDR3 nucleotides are TGTGCCAGCAGCTACTACAGGGGAAACTACGAGCAGTACTTC.

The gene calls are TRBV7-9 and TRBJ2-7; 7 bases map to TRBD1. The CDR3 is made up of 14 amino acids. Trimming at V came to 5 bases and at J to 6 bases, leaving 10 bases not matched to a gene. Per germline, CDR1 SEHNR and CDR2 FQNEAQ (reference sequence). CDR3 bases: TGTGCCAGCAGCGTCGGACAGGCCGTGGGCGAGCAGTACTTC. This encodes CASSVGQAVGEQYF.

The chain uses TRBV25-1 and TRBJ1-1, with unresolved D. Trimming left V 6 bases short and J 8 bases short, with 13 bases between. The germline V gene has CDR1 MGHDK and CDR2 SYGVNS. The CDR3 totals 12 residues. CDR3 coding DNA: TGTGCCAGCAGGAAGCCGGGGAGCGAAGCTTTCTTT. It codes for CASRKPGSEAFF.

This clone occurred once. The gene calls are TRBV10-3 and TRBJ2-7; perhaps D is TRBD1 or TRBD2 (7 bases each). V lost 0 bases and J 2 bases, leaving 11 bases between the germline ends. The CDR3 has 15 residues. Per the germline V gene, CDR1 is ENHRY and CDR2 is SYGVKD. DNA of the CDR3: TGTGCCATCAGTGAGTCCCCAGGGGGGGCCTACGAGCAGTACTTC. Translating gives CAISESPGGAYEQYF.

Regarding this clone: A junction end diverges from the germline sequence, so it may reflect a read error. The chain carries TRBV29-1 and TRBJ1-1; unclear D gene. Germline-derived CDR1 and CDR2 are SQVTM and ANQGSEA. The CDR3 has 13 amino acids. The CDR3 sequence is CSLEGDRRTEAFF. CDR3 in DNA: TGCAGCCTTGAGGGAGACCGTCGGACTGAAGCTTTCTTT.

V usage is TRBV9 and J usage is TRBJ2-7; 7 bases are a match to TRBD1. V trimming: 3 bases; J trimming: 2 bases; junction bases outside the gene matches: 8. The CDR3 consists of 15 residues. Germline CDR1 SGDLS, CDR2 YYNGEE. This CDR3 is CASSARGQDAYEQYF. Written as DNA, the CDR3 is TGTGCCAGCAGCGCTAGAGGACAGGACGCCTACGAGCAGTACTTC.

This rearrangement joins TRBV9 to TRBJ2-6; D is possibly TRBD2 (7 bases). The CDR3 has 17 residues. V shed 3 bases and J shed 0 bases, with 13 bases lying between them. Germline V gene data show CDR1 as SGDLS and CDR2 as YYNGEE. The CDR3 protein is CASSAGRGSSGANVLTF. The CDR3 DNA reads TGTGCCAGCAGCGCGGGGAGGGGGAGCTCTGGGGCCAACGTCCTGACTTTC. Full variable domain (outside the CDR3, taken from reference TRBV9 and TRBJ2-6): DSGVTQTPKHLITATGQRVTLRCSPRSGDLSVYWYQQSLDQGLQFLIQYYNGEERAKGNILERFSAQQFPDLHSELNLSSLELGDSALYFCASSAGRGSSGANVLTFGAGSRLTVL.

The CDR3 sequence is CASSLYTPGQAAYGYTF. In nucleotides, the CDR3 is TGTGCCAGCAGCTTATATACCCCCGGTCAGGCAGCTTATGGCTACACCTTC. The J gene is TRBJ1-2, the V gene TRBV7-6, with D unresolved. CDR3 length equals 17 residues. Germline loops: CDR1 SGHVS, CDR2 FNYEAQ. V gave up 2 bases and J gave up 5 bases, with 21 bases separating them.

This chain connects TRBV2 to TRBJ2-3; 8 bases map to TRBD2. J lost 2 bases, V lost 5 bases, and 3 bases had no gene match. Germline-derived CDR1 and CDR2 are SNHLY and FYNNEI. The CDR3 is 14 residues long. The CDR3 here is CASSSGLATDTQYF. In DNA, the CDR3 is TGTGCCAGCAGTAGCGGACTAGCCACAGATACGCAGTATTTT. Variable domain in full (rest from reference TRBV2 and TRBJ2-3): EPEVTQTPSHQVTQMGQEVILRCVPISNHLYFYWYRQILGQKVEFLVSFYNNEISEKSEIFDDQFSVERPDGSNFTLKIRSTKLEDSAMYFCASSSGLATDTQYFGPGTRLTVL.

The CDR3 sequence is CASSQDAGKRDYEQYF. The CDR3 DNA reads as TGTGCCAGCAGCCAAGATGCAGGGAAACGGGACTACGAGCAGTACTTC. The chain joins TRBV5-4 to TRBJ2-7; D may correspond to TRBD1 or TRBD2 (5 bases each). The germline gives CDR1 SGHNT, CDR2 YYREEE (reference sequence). The CDR3 is made up of 16 amino acids. V dropped 4 bases and J dropped 3 bases, with 20 bases sitting between them. Supplemented by reference TRBV5-4 and TRBJ2-7, the full variable domain reads ETGVTQSPTHLIKTRGQQVTLRCSSQSGHNTVSWYQQALGQGPQFIFQYYREEENGRGNFPPRFSGLQFPNYSSELNVNALELDDSALYLCASSQDAGKRDYEQYFGPGTRLTVT.

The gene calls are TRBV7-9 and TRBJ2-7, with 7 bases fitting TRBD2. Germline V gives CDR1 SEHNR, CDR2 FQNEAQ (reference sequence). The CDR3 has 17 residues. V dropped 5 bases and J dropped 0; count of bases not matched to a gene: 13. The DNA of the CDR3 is TGTGCCAGCAGCCGAGAAACTAGCGACAAACCCTCCTACGAGCAGTACTTC. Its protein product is CASSRETSDKPSYEQYF.